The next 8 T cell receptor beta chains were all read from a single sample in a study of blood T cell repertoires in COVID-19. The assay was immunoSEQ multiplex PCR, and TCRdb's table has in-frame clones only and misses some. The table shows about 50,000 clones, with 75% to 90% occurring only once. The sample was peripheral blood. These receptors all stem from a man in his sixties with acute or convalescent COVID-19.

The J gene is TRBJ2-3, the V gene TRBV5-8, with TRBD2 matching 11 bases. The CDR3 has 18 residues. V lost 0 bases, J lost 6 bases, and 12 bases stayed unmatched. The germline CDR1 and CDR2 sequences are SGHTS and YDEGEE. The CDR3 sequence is CASSLGPLRLAGRDTQYF. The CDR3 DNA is TGTGCCAGCAGCTTGGGACCTCTCAGACTAGCGGGAAGGGATACGCAGTATTTT.

CDR3 protein: CASSLVLQGIETQYF. CDR3 nucleotide sequence: TGTGCCAGCAGCTTGGTTCTACAGGGGATTGAGACCCAGTACTTC. The V call is TRBV5-5, the J call TRBJ2-5; TRBD1 aligns across 7 bases. The CDR3 extends over 15 amino acids. Germline loops: CDR1 SGHKS, CDR2 YYEKEE (reference sequence). V lost 0 bases and J lost 5; bases outside the gene matches: 7.

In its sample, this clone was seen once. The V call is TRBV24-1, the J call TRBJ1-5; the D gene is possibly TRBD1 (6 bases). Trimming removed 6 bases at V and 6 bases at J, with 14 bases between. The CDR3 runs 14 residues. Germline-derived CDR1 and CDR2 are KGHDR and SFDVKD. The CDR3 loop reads CATSHGQGSQPQHF. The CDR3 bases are TGTGCCACCAGTCACGGGCAGGGGAGTCAGCCCCAGCATTTT.

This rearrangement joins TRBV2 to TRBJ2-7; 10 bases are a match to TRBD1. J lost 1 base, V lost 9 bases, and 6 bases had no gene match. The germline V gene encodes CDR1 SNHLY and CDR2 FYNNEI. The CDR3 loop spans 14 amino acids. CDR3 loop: CASWDRGLSYEQYF. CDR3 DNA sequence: TGTGCCAGTTGGGACAGGGGATTATCCTACGAGCAGTACTTC.

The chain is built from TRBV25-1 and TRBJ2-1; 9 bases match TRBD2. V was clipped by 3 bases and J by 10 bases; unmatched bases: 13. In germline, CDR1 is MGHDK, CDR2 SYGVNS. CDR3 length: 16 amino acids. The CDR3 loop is CASSDSTAGGGLEQFF. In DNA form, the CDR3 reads TGTGCCAGCAGTGATTCTACGGCGGGAGGGGGTTTAGAGCAGTTCTTC.

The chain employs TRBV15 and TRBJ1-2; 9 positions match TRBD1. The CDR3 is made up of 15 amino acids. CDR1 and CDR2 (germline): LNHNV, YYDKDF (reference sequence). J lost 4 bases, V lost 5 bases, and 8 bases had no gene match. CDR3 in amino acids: CATSETQGASYGYTF. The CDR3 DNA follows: TGTGCCACCAGCGAGACACAGGGGGCCAGCTATGGCTACACCTTC.

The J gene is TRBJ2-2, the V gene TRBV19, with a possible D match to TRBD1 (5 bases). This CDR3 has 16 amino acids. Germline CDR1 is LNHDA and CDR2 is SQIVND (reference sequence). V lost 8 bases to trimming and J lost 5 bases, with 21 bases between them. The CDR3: CASRSTATRLTGELFF. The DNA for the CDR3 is TGTGCCAGTCGCTCGACAGCCACCCGGCTGACCGGGGAGCTGTTTTTT.

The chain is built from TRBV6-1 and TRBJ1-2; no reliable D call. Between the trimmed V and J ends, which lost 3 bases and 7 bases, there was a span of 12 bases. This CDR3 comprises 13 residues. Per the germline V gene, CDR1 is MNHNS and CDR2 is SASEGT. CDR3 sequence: CASSESGKGGYTF. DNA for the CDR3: TGTGCCAGCAGTGAGTCGGGGAAGGGTGGCTACACCTTC.